This entry concerns a single T cell receptor (beta chain). As yet, its antigen is unknown. Assay: immunoSEQ multiplex PCR; the TCRdb copy retains only in-frame clones and omits some. The sample lists over 100,000 clones, 70% to 90% occurring once. These data originate in a study of T cell responses to AZD1222 COVID-19 vaccine. Study-wide findings and caveats: Once two AZD1222 doses were given, Spike-specific TCR breadth and depth went up.

The V gene end was trimmed by 4 bases and the J gene end by 3 bases; junction bases not matched to a gene: 9. CDR1 and CDR2 from the germline V gene are SGDLS and YYNGEE. CDR3 size: 15 residues. This receptor was taken from an adult who received the AZD1222 COVID-19 vaccine. Material: peripheral blood, obtained 28 days after the second AZD1222 dose. This chain links TRBV9 with TRBJ2-5, with TRBD1 matching 7 bases. CDR3 sequence (DNA): TGTGCCAGCAGCCTATCCGGGACAGAGAAAGAGACCCAGTACTTC. The encoded protein is CASSLSGTEKETQYF. Complete variable domain (other parts from reference TRBV9 and TRBJ2-5): DSGVTQTPKHLITATGQRVTLRCSPRSGDLSVYWYQQSLDQGLQFLIQYYNGEERAKGNILERFSAQQFPDLHSELNLSSLELGDSALYFCASSLSGTEKETQYFGPGTRLLVL.